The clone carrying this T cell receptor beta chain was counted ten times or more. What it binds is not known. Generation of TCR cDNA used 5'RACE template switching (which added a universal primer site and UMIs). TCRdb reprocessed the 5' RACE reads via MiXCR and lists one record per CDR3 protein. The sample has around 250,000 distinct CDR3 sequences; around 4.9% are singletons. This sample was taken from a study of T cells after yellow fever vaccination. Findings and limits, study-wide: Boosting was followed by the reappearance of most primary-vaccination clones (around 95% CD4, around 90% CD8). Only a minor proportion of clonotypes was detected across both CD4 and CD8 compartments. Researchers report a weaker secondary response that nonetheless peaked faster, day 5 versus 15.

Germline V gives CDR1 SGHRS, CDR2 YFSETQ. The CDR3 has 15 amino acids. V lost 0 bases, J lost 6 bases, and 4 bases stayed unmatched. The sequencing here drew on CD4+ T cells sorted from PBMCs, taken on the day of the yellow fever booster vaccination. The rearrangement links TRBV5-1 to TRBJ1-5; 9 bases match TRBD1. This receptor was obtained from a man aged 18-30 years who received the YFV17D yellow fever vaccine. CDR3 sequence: CASSLGDRVGQPQHF. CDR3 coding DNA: TGCGCCAGCAGCTTGGGGGACAGGGTGGGTCAGCCCCAGCATTTT.